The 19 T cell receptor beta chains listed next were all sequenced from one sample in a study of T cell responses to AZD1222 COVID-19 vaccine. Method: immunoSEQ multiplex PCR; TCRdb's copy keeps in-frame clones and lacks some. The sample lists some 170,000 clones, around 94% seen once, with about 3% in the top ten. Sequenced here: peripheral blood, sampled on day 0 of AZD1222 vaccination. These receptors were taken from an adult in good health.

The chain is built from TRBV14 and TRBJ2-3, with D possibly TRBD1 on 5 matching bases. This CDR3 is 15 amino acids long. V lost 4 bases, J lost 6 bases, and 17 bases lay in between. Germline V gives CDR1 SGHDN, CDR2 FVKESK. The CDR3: CASSPTKGSGDTQYF. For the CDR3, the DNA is TGTGCCAGCAGCCCGACGAAGGGGTCAGGGGATACGCAGTATTTT.

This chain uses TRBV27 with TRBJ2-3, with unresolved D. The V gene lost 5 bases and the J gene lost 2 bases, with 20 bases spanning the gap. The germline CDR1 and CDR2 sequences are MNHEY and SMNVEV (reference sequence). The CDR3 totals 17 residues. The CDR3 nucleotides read TGTGCCAGCAGTCCGCTACTATCTCCTACCCACACAGATACGCAGTATTTT. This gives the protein CASSPLLSPTHTDTQYF.

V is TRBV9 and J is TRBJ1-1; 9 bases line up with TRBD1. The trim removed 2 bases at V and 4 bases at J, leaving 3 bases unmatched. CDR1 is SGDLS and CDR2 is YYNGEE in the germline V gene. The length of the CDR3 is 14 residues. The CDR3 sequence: CASSVTGGFTEAFF. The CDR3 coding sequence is TGTGCCAGCAGCGTGACAGGGGGGTTCACTGAAGCTTTCTTT.

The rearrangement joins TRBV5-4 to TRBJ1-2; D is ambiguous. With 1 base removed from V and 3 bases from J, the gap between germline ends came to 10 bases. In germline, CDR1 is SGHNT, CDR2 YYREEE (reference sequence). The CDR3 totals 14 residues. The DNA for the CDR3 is TGTGCCAGCAGCTTGCCGGCCTCCGACTATGGCTACACCTTC. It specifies CASSLPASDYGYTF.

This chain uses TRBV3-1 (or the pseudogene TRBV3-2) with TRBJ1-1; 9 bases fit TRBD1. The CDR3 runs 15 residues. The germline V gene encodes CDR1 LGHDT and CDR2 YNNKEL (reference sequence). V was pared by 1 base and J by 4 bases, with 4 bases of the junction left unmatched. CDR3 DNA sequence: TGTGCCAGCAGCCAAGGGGGACAGGGAATCACTGAAGCTTTCTTT. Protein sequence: CASSQGGQGITEAFF.

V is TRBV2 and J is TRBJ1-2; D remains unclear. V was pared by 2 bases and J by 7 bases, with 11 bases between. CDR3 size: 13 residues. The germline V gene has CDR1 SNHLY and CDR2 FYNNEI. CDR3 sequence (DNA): TGTGCCAGCAGTGAATCCGCCCCGGCTGGCTACACCTTC. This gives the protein CASSESAPAGYTF.

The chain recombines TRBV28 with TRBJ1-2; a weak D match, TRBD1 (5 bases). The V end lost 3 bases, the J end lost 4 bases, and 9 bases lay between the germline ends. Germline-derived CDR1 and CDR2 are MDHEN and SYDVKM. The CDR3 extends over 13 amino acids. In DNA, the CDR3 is TGTGCCAGCAGTTTCGGGGGGGGCTATGGCTACACCTTC. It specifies CASSFGGGYGYTF.

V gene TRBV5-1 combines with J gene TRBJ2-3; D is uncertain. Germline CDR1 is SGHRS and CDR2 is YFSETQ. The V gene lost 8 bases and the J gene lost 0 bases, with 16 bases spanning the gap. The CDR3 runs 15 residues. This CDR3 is CASSPGGTSTDTQYF. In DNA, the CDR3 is TGCGCCAGTAGCCCGGGTGGCACTAGCACAGATACGCAGTATTTT.

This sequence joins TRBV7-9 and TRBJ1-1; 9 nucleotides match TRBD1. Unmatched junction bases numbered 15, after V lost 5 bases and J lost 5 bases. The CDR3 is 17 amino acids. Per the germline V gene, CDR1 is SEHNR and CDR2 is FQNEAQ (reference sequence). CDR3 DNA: TGTGCCAGCAGCACTAGGGGTGGGACAGGGTATGGTACTGAAGCTTTCTTT. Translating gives CASSTRGGTGYGTEAFF.

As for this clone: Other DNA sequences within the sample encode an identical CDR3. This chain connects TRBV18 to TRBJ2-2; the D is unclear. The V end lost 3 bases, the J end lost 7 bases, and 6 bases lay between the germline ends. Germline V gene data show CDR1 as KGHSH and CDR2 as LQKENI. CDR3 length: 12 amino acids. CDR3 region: CASSPGGGELFF. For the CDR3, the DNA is TGTGCCAGCTCACCCGGTGGCGGGGAGCTGTTTTTT.

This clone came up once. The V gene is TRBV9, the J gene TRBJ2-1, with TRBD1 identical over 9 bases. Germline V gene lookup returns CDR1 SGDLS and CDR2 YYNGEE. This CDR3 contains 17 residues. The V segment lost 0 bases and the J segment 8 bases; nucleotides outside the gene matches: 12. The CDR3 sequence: CASSVASGGQGGHEQFF. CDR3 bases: TGTGCCAGCAGCGTAGCAAGTGGGGGACAGGGAGGCCATGAGCAGTTCTTC.

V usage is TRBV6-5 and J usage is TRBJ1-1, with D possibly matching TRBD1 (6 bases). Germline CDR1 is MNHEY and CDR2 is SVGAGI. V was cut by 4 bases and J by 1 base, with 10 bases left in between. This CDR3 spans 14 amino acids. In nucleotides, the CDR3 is TGTGCCAGCAGTTCCTTGACAGGGAACACTGAAGCTTTCTTT. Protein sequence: CASSSLTGNTEAFF.

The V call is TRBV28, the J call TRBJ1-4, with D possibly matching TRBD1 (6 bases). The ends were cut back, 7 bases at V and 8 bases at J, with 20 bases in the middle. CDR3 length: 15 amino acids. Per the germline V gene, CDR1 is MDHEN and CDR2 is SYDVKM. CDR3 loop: CASTSGGGGTEKLFF. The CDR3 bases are TGTGCCAGCACCAGTGGGGGGGGCGGAACAGAAAAACTGTTTTTT.

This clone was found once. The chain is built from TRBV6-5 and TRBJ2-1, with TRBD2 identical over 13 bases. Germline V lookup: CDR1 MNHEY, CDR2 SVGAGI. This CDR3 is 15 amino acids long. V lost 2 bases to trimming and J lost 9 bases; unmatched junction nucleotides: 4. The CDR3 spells CASSYGLAGAIEQFF. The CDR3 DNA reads TGTGCCAGCAGTTACGGACTAGCGGGAGCGATTGAGCAGTTCTTC.

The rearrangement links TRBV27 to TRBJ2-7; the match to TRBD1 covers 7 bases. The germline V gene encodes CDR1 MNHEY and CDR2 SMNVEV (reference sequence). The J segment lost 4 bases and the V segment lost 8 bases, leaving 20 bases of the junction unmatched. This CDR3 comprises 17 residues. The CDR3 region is CASSLIGPGGAEYEQYF. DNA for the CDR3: TGTGCCAGCTCCCTTATAGGCCCAGGGGGTGCGGAGTACGAGCAGTACTTC.

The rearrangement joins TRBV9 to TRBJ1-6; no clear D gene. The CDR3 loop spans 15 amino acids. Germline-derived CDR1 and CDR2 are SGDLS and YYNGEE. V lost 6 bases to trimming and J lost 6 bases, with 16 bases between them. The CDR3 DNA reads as TGTGCCAGCACCGGTGAGGGTATACCTAATTCACCCCTCCACTTT. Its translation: CASTGEGIPNSPLHF.

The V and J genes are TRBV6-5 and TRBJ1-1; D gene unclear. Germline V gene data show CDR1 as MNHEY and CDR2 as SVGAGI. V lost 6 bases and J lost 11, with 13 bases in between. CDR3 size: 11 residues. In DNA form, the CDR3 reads TGTGCCAGCAGACTAAACGGGATGGCTTTCTTT. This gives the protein CASRLNGMAFF.

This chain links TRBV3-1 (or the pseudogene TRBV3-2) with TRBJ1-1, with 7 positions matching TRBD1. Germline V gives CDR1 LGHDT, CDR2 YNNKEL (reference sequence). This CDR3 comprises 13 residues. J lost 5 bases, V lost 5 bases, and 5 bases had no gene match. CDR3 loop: CASSDTGETEAFF. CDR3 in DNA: TGTGCCAGCAGCGATACAGGGGAAACTGAAGCTTTCTTT.

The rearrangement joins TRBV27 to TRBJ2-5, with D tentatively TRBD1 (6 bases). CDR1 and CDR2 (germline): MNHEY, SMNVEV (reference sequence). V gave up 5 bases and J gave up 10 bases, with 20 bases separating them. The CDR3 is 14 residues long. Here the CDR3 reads CASSDAGTPWNQYF. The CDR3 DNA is TGTGCCAGCAGTGACGCCGGGACACCGTGGAACCAGTACTTC.